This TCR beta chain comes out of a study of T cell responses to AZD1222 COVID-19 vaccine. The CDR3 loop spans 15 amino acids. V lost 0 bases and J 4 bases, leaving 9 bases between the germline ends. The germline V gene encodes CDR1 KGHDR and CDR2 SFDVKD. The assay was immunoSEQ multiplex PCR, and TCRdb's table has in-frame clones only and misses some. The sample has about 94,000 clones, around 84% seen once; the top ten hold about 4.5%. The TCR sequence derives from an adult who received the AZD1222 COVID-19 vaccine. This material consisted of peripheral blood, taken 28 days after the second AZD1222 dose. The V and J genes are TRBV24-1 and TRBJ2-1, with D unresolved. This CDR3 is CATSDLGSTYNEQFF. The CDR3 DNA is TGTGCCACCAGTGATTTGGGTTCTACATACAATGAGCAGTTCTTC.